This T cell receptor beta chain stems from a study of blood T cells in healthy people across ages. Each donor had 8.5 to 10 milliliters of peripheral blood drawn. This clonotype was counted many times. Its specificity is not known. Broader study findings: Long-lived and aged donors differed, with more naive CD4+ cells and higher diversity in the long-lived. Roughly linear declines in TCR beta diversity per million T cells occurred with age.

In germline, CDR1 is SGHTA, CDR2 FQGNSA. CDR3 size: 14 residues. V was shortened by 5 bases and J by 6 bases, with 15 bases between the two germline ends. A second PCR of 7 to 11 cycles used a sample-barcoded 5' primer and a J-beta primer mix. TCRdb called the 5' RACE reads again in MiXCR, with one record for every CDR3 protein. The table lists about 590,000 distinct CDR3 sequences, approximately 30% of them singletons. Sequencing was done on a sample of blood. V is TRBV7-2 and J is TRBJ2-3; unclear D gene. This sequence originates from a woman older than 75 in good health. CDR3 region: CASSALLGPDTQYF. DNA of the CDR3: TGTGCCAGCAGCGCACTCCTAGGACCCGATACGCAGTATTTT. Full variable domain (rest looked up from reference TRBV7-2 and TRBJ2-3): GAGVSQSPSNKVTEKGKDVELRCDPISGHTALYWYRQSLGQGLEFLIYFQGNSAPDKSGLPSDRFSAERTGGSVSTLTIQRTQQEDSAVYLCASSALLGPDTQYFGPGTRLTVL.